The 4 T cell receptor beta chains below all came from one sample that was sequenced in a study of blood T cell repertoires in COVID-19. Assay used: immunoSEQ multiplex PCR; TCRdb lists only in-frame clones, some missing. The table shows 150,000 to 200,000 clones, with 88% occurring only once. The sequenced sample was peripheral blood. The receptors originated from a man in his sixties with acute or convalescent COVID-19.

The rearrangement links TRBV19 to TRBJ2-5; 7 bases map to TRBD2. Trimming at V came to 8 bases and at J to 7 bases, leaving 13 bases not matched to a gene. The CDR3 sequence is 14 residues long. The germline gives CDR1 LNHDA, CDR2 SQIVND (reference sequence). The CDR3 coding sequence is TGTGCCAGTTCTCAGCGGGGTCGCGATGGGACCCAGTACTTC. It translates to CASSQRGRDGTQYF.

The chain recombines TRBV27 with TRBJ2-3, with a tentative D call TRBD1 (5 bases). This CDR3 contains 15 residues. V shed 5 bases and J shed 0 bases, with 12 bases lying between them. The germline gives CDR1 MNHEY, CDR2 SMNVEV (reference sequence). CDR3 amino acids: CASSPATASTDTQYF. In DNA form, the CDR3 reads TGTGCCAGCAGTCCCGCGACAGCTAGCACAGATACGCAGTATTTT.

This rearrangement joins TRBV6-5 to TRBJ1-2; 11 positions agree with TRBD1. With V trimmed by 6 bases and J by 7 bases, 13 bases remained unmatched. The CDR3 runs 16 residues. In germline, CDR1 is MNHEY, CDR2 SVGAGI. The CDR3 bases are TGTGCCAGCAGCTACGGACAGGGGGCGCTTTTCGGTGGCTACACCTTC. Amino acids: CASSYGQGALFGGYTF.

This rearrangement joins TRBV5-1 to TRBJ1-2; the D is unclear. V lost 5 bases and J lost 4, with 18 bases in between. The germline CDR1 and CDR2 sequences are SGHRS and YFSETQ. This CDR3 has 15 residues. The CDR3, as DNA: TGCGCCAGCAGACAAACCGGGAATTACCTCTATGGCTACACCTTC. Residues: CASRQTGNYLYGYTF.